This TCR beta chain came from a study of CD8 T cells in Susac syndrome. Reverse transcription of 0.5 to 1 ug RNA was performed with random hexamers. TCRdb reprocessed the immunoSEQ multiplex PCR reads via MiXCR and lists one record per CDR3 protein. The sample contains 150,000 to 200,000 distinct CDR3 sequences, just over 90% of which appear only once. Losses at the gene ends were 4 bases for V and 11 bases for J; bases not matched to a gene: 13. The CDR3 extends over 15 amino acids. CDR1 and CDR2 (germline): KGHDR, SFDVKD. This clonotype was seen a single time. The specimen sequenced was CD4+ T cells from PBMCs. This receptor was identified in a human donor in good health. The chain is built from TRBV24-1 and TRBJ2-3; TRBD1 aligns across 8 bases. As DNA, the CDR3 is TGTGCCACCAGTGACACCGGACAGGGTTTGAGTGGGCAGTATTTT. Its translation is CATSDTGQGLSGQYF.